This T cell receptor (beta chain) was documented in a study of blood T cell repertoires in COVID-19. Background on the study: Sources were T cells, B-cell-depleted T cells, or PBMCs; the material itself was cDNA or gDNA.

The table came from immunoSEQ multiplex PCR; TCRdb's copy has only in-frame clones and leaves some out. The data contain fewer than 150,000 clones, about 90% of them singletons. The V end lost 5 bases, the J end lost 2 bases, and 9 bases lay between the germline ends. CDR3 length: 13 amino acids. Looked up from germline, CDR1 is MRHNA and CDR2 is SNTAGT. V is TRBV6-4 and J is TRBJ1-1, with D tentatively TRBD1 (6 bases). This sequence was found in a woman aged 50 to 60 with acute or convalescent COVID-19. Sequencing was done on a sample of peripheral blood. The CDR3 spells CASSWGPNTEAFF. CDR3 bases: TGTGCCAGCAGTTGGGGGCCCAACACTGAAGCTTTCTTT.